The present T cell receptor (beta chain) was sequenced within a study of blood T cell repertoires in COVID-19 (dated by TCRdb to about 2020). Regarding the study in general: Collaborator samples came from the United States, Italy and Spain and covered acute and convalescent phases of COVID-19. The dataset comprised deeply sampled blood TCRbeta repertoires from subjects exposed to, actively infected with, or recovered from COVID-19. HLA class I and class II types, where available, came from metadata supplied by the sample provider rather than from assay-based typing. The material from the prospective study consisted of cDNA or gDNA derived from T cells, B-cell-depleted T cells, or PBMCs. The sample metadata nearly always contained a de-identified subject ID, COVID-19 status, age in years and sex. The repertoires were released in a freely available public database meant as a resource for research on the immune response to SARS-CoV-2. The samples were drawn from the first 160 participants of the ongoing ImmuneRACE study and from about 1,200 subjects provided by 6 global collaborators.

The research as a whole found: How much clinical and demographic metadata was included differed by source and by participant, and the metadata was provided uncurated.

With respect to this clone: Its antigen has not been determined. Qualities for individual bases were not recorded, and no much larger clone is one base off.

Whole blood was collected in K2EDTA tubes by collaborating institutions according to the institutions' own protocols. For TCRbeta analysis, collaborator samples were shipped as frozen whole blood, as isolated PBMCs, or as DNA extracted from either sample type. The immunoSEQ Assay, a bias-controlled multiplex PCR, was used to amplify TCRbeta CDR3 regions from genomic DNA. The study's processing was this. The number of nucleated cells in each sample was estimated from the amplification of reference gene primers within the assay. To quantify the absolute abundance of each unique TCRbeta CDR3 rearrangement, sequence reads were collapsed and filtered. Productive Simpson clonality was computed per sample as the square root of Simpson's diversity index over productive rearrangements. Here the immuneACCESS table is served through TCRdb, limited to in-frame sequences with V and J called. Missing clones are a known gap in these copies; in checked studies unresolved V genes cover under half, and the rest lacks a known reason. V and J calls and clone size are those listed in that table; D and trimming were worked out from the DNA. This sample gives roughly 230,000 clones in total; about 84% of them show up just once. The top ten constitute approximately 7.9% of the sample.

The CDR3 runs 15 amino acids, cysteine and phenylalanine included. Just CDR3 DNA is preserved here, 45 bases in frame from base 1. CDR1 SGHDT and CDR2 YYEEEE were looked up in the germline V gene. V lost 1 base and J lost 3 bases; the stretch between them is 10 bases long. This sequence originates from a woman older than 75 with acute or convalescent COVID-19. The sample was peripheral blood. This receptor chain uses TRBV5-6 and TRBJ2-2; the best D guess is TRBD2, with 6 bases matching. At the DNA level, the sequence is TGTGCCAGCAGCTTGTATAGCGGTTACACCGGGGAGCTGTTTTTT. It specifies CASSLYSGYTGELFF.